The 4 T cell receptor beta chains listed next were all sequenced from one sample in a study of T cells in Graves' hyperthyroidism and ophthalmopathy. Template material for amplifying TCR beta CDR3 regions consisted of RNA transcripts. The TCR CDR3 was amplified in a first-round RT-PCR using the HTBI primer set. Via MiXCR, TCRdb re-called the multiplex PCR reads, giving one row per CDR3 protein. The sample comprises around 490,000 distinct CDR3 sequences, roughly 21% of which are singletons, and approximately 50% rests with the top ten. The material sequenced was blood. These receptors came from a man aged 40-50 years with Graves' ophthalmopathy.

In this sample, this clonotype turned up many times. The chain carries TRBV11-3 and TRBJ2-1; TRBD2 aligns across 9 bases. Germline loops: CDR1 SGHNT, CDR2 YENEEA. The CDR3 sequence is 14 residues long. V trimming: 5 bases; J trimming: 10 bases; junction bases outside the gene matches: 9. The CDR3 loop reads CASSPGTSRLEQFF. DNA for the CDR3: TGTGCCAGCAGCCCCGGGACTAGCCGTTTAGAGCAGTTCTTC.

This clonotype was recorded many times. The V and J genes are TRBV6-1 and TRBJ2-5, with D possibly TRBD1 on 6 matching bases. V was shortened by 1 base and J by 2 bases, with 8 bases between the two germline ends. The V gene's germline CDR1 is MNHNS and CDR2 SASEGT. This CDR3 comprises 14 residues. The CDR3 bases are TGTGCCAGCAGTGAAGACAGGGTTCAAGAGACCCAGTACTTC. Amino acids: CASSEDRVQETQYF.

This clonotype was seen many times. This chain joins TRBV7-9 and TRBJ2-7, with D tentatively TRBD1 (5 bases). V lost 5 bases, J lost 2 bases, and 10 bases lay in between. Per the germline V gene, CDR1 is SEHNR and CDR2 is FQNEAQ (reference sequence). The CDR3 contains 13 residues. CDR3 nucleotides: TGTGCCAGCAGCCTAACAGGCGCCTACGAGCAGTACTTC. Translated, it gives CASSLTGAYEQYF.

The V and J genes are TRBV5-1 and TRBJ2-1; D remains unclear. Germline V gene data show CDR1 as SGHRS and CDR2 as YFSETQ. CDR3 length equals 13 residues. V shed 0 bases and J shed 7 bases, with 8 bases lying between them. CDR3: CASSLAFGNEQFF. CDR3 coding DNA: TGCGCCAGCAGCTTGGCTTTTGGGAATGAGCAGTTCTTC. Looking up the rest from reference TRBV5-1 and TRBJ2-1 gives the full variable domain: KAGVTQTPRYLIKTRGQQVTLSCSPISGHRSVSWYQQTPGQGLQFLFEYFSETQRNKGNFPGRFSGRQFSNSRSEMNVSTLELGDSALYLCASSLAFGNEQFFGPGTRLTVL.